The 12 T cell receptor beta chains reported below all come from one sample, sequenced in a study of response to subunit inactivated influenza vaccine. TCRdb redid the calling of the RT-PCR reads with MiXCR, one entry per CDR3 protein. This table holds 590,000 or so distinct CDR3 sequences, 12% to 15% found once. The sample was PBMCs from blood, taken 14 to 15 days before vaccination. The receptors originated from a man aged 45-65 years who received an inactivated influenza vaccine.

The chain recombines TRBV7-9 with TRBJ2-7; the match to TRBD2 covers 10 bases. V lost 8 bases to trimming and J lost 4 bases; unmatched junction nucleotides: 11. Germline lookup yields CDR1 SEHNR and CDR2 FQNEAQ (reference sequence). This CDR3 is 15 amino acids long. For the CDR3, the DNA is TGTGCCAGCCGCCAAGCGGGAGGGCCAGGGTACGAGCAGTACTTC. It translates to CASRQAGGPGYEQYF.

V is TRBV2 and J is TRBJ1-5, with no clear D. The V and J ends lost 0 bases and 6 bases respectively, with 3 bases between them. Per the germline V gene, CDR1 is SNHLY and CDR2 is FYNNEI. CDR3 length: 12 amino acids. In DNA form, the CDR3 reads TGTGCCAGCAGTGAAGCGGGTCAGCCCCAGCATTTT. This gives the protein CASSEAGQPQHF.

V is TRBV7-6 and J is TRBJ1-2; TRBD1 might be the D (5 bases). Deletions cut 1 base from V and 8 bases from J, with 14 bases between. CDR3 length: 14 residues. CDR1 SGHVS and CDR2 FNYEAQ come from the germline V gene. Here the CDR3 reads CASSLEFGHQGYTF. The DNA for the CDR3 is TGTGCCAGCAGCTTAGAGTTCGGACATCAAGGCTACACCTTC.

This clonotype was observed a handful of times. The chain carries TRBV3-1 and TRBJ1-2; perhaps TRBD1 as D (6 bases). The CDR3 consists of 16 residues. CDR1 is LGHDT, CDR2 YNNKEL, per germline (reference sequence). Trimming shortened V by 0 bases and J by 6 bases, and 17 bases separated the two germline ends. The DNA for the CDR3 is TGTGCCAGCAGCCAAGATCTAGTGGGGGCGGGGGATGGCTACACCTTC. This codes for CASSQDLVGAGDGYTF.

This clonotype was detected a few times. V is TRBV6-5 and J is TRBJ2-3; D is unclear. The germline gives CDR1 MNHEY, CDR2 SVGAGI. This CDR3 comprises 14 residues. The V end lost 2 bases, the J end lost 6 bases, and 12 bases lay between the germline ends. The CDR3, as DNA: TGTGCCAGCAGTTACACCCCCTTCTCCGATACGCAGTATTTT. This gives the protein CASSYTPFSDTQYF.

The V call is TRBV4-2, the J call TRBJ2-2, with D perhaps TRBD2 (6 bases). Trimming took off 1 base at V and 4 bases at J, with 13 bases between the two ends. Germline values: CDR1 LGHNA, CDR2 YNFKEQ. The CDR3 has 16 amino acids. In nucleotides, the CDR3 is TGTGCCAGCAGCCAAGCGTGGGGGGATGTCACCGGGGAGCTGTTTTTT. It encodes CASSQAWGDVTGELFF.

V is TRBV6-1 and J is TRBJ1-6; D might be TRBD1 (6 bases). CDR1 is MNHNS, CDR2 SASEGT, per germline. Trimming cost V 5 bases and J 9 bases, with 20 bases left between them. The CDR3 totals 16 residues. The DNA for the CDR3 is TGTGCCAGCAGTACAGGACAGACAAAAGGGAGTTCACCCCTCCACTTT. Residues: CASSTGQTKGSSPLHF.

The rearrangement links TRBV4-3 to TRBJ2-2; D is perhaps TRBD2 (6 bases). The germline V and J ends were trimmed by 3 bases and 1 base, with 12 bases remaining between them. CDR3 size: 16 residues. Germline loops: CDR1 LGHNA, CDR2 YSLEER. CDR3 region: CASSQSPGLNTGELFF. CDR3 nucleotides: TGCGCCAGCAGCCAGTCTCCGGGACTGAACACCGGGGAGCTGTTTTTT.

This clonotype has more than one count but fewer than ten. The gene calls are TRBV20-1 and TRBJ1-6; weak D call: TRBD1 (5 bases). V was shortened by 0 bases and J by 3 bases, with 12 bases between the two germline ends. This CDR3 is 16 amino acids long. Per the germline V gene, CDR1 is DFQATT and CDR2 is SNEGSKA (reference sequence). The CDR3 protein is CSAREDGGYYNSPLHF. For the CDR3, the DNA is TGCAGTGCTAGAGAGGATGGGGGATACTATAATTCACCCCTCCACTTT.

In this sample, this clonotype turned up a few times. The chain employs TRBV4-3 and TRBJ2-5; 10 bases map to TRBD2. V lost 4 bases and J lost 7; bases outside the gene matches: 9. The CDR3 runs 15 residues. CDR1 and CDR2 from the germline V gene are LGHNA and YSLEER. CDR3 region: CASSLSSGRDGTQYF. CDR3 sequence (DNA): TGCGCCAGCAGCCTCTCAAGCGGGAGGGATGGGACCCAGTACTTC.

This clonotype turned up a few times. The rearrangement joins TRBV30 to TRBJ1-2; the match to TRBD1 covers 8 bases. Germline CDR1 and CDR2: GTSNPN and SVGIG (reference sequence). With 4 bases clipped from V and 6 bases from J, the junction kept 13 bases outside the gene matches. The CDR3 is 15 amino acids. Here the CDR3 reads CAWTGQGRNIHGYTF. The CDR3 coding sequence is TGTGCCTGGACAGGACAGGGCCGGAATATTCATGGCTACACCTTC.

This clonotype was detected a few times. This rearrangement joins TRBV7-9 to TRBJ2-1; the match to TRBD2 covers 8 bases. The germline CDR1 and CDR2 sequences are SEHNR and FQNEAQ (reference sequence). This CDR3 region has 14 residues. V dropped 7 bases and J dropped 8; count of bases not matched to a gene: 10. CDR3 residues: CASILGTSAHEQFF. The CDR3 region has the DNA TGTGCCAGCATTCTCGGGACTAGTGCCCATGAGCAGTTCTTC.